Below are 21 T cell receptor beta chains sequenced from a single sample in a study of blood T cell repertoires in COVID-19. TCRdb's table, derived via immunoSEQ multiplex PCR, lists solely in-frame clones and lacks some. Counted here are 150,000 to 200,000 clones, approximately 83% occurring once; the ten biggest clones make up about 2.7%. What was sequenced was peripheral blood. The receptor source for this set is a human donor with acute or convalescent COVID-19. The donor label of this sample is uncertain.

This clone has only a few counts. V usage is TRBV6-5 and J usage is TRBJ1-1; the D gene is possibly TRBD1 (5 bases). CDR1 and CDR2 from the germline V gene are MNHEY and SVGAGI. This CDR3 has 14 amino acids. Trimming cost V 7 bases and J 3 bases, with 15 bases left between them. The CDR3 nucleotides are TGTGCCAGCACCCTGACCGCGGGGCACACTGAAGCTTTCTTT. Translating gives CASTLTAGHTEAFF.

The chain is built from TRBV7-2 and TRBJ2-3; no firm D call. Trimming took off 0 bases at V and 2 bases at J, with 9 bases between the two ends. The CDR3 extends over 15 amino acids. CDR1 is SGHTA, CDR2 FQGNSA, per germline. The CDR3 DNA reads as TGTGCCAGCAGCTTAGCCAACCTAAACACAGATACGCAGTATTTT. Its protein product is CASSLANLNTDTQYF. The full variable domain, with the rest looked up from reference TRBV7-2 and TRBJ2-3, is GAGVSQSPSNKVTEKGKDVELRCDPISGHTALYWYRQSLGQGLEFLIYFQGNSAPDKSGLPSDRFSAERTGGSVSTLTIQRTQQEDSAVYLCASSLANLNTDTQYFGPGTRLTVL.

This clone was seen a single time. This chain connects TRBV7-3 to TRBJ2-5; 7 bases match TRBD1. The CDR3 is 16 amino acids. Trimming removed 0 bases from V and 1 base from J; junction bases left unmatched: 5. The germline CDR1 and CDR2 sequences are SGHTA and FQGTGA. In nucleotides, the CDR3 is TGTGCCAGCAGCTTAACAGGGACAGCACCCCAAGAGACCCAGTACTTC. Its translation is CASSLTGTAPQETQYF.

This clone is a singleton in its sample. This chain links TRBV27 with TRBJ1-1; D remains unclear. Germline lookup yields CDR1 MNHEY and CDR2 SMNVEV (reference sequence). V gave up 2 bases and J gave up 4 bases, with 20 bases separating them. This CDR3 spans 17 amino acids. For the CDR3, the DNA is TGTGCCAGCAGTTTACACCGAGGGTTGACGACTGGCACTGAAGCTTTCTTT. Translated, it gives CASSLHRGLTTGTEAFF.

This chain connects TRBV4-2 to TRBJ2-7; TRBD2 agrees at 7 bases. Trimming at V came to 4 bases and at J to 3 bases, leaving 6 bases not matched to a gene. CDR3 length: 14 residues. Germline CDR1 is LGHNA and CDR2 is YNFKEQ. The CDR3 nucleotides read TGTGCCAGCAGCCGAGTAGCGGGTATCTACGAGCAGTACTTC. This gives the protein CASSRVAGIYEQYF.

The gene calls are TRBV28 and TRBJ1-3; 7 bases map to TRBD1. V trimming: 7 bases; J trimming: 2 bases; junction bases outside the gene matches: 5. The CDR3 length is 14 residues. Germline CDR1 is MDHEN and CDR2 is SYDVKM. Written as DNA, the CDR3 is TGTGCCAGCACTGACAGGGCTCCTGGAAACACCATATATTTT. Amino acids: CASTDRAPGNTIYF.

This chain joins TRBV10-2 and TRBJ2-3; D may be TRBD2 (7 bases). V was cut by 6 bases and J by 4 bases, with 20 bases left in between. CDR1 is WSHSY and CDR2 is SAAADI in the germline V gene. The CDR3 is made up of 16 amino acids. CDR3 region: CASRASGAGAPDTQYF. The CDR3 nucleotides are TGCGCCAGCAGAGCCTCGGGGGCGGGGGCCCCAGATACGCAGTATTTT.

The V call is TRBV10-3, the J call TRBJ1-1; no clear D gene. Germline V CDR1 and CDR2: ENHRY, SYGVKD. The V and J ends lost 0 bases and 4 bases respectively, with 12 bases between them. The CDR3 runs 15 residues. CDR3 DNA sequence: TGTGCCATCAGTGAGTCTGGGCGTGAGAGCACTGAAGCTTTCTTT. Translated: CAISESGRESTEAFF.

The V and J genes are TRBV12-2 and TRBJ2-7; the DNA was not used to check the table's D call, TRBD1. TRBV12-2 is termed a pseudogene. CDR3 length equals 18 residues. CDR3 protein: CASRSPGQGAKPAYEQYF. The CDR3 bases are TGTGCAAGTCGCTCTCCGGGACAGGGGGCTAAACCGGCCTACGAGCAGTACTTC.

The rearrangement uses TRBV12-2 and TRBJ1-6; TRBD1, the table's D call, lacks a check against the DNA. TRBV12-2 is designated a pseudogene. CDR3 length equals 16 residues. The CDR3 here is CASRHRWNRPRSPLHF. The CDR3 region has the DNA TGTGCAAGTCGCCACCGGTGGAACAGGCCCAGATCACCCCTCCACTTT.

The genes are TRBV10-3 and TRBJ1-1; 10 nucleotides match TRBD1. With V trimmed by 3 bases and J by 3 bases, 4 bases remained unmatched. The CDR3 spans 15 residues. The germline V gene has CDR1 ENHRY and CDR2 SYGVKD. The CDR3 is CAISDKDRGDTEAFF. In DNA form, the CDR3 reads TGTGCCATCAGTGACAAGGACAGGGGGGACACTGAAGCTTTCTTT.

This clone is a singleton in its sample. In nucleotides, the CDR3 is TGCGCCAGCAGCTCCGGACTAGCGGGGGCCGATCAAGAGACCCAGTACTTC. The encoded protein is CASSSGLAGADQETQYF. The genes are TRBV5-1 and TRBJ2-5, with TRBD2 matching 13 bases. This CDR3 region has 17 residues. Trimming cost V 3 bases and J 2 bases; bases outside gene matches: 7. Germline V gene data show CDR1 as SGHRS and CDR2 as YFSETQ.

This chain connects TRBV28 to TRBJ2-7; 10 bases are a match to TRBD2. V lost 2 bases and J lost 6; bases outside the gene matches: 16. The CDR3 runs to 18 residues. The germline CDR1 and CDR2 sequences are MDHEN and SYDVKM. In nucleotides, the CDR3 is TGTGCCAGCAGTTTAGGCCCGCGGCTAGCGGGAGACCGGGGCGAGCAGTACTTC. The encoded protein is CASSLGPRLAGDRGEQYF.

The J gene is TRBJ1-5, the V gene TRBV30; a weak D match, TRBD1 (5 bases). The V and J ends lost 0 bases and 9 bases respectively, with 15 bases between them. This CDR3 comprises 14 residues. Germline V gives CDR1 GTSNPN, CDR2 SVGIG (reference sequence). The CDR3 DNA reads as TGTGCCTGGAGTGTAAAAGGGAGCGGGGGGCCCCAGCATTTT. Translation gives CAWSVKGSGGPQHF. The full variable domain, its missing parts supplied by reference TRBV30 and TRBJ1-5, is SQTIHQWPATLVQPVGSPLSLECTVEGTSNPNLYWYRQAAGRGLQLLFYSVGIGQISSEVPQNLSASRPQDRQFILSSKKLLLSDSGFYLCAWSVKGSGGPQHFGDGTRLSIL.

The J gene is TRBJ2-1, the V gene TRBV18; TRBD2 matches 15 bases. This CDR3 is built from 15 residues. Germline V CDR1 and CDR2: KGHSH, LQKENI. V lost 3 bases to trimming and J lost 7 bases; unmatched junction nucleotides: 1. CDR3 coding DNA: TGTGCCAGCTCACCGGGACTAGCGGGAGGAAATGAGCAGTTCTTC. This gives the protein CASSPGLAGGNEQFF.

V is TRBV7-2 and J is TRBJ2-3; perhaps TRBD2 as D (6 bases). CDR3 length equals 14 residues. Trimming cost V 1 base and J 8 bases, with 13 bases left between them. Per germline, CDR1 SGHTA and CDR2 FQGNSA. The CDR3 DNA follows: TGTGCCAGCAGCTTAGTACTAGCTGGGGGTACGCAGTATTTT. It is translated as CASSLVLAGGTQYF.

This clone was observed once. The CDR3 DNA follows: TGCGCCAGCAGCCAAGAAGGGGGGACAGGTGGCGGGCGGTATAATTCACCCCTCCACTTT. Translation: CASSQEGGTGGGRYNSPLHF. This sequence joins TRBV4-1 and TRBJ1-6, with 8 positions matching TRBD1. Germline V gene lookup returns CDR1 MGHRA and CDR2 YSYEKL. The CDR3 spans 20 residues. V shed 0 bases and J 4 bases; nucleotides not matched to a gene: 14.

This clone has only a few counts. The chain links TRBV19 to TRBJ1-2, with D perhaps TRBD1 (6 bases). The CDR3 is 15 residues long. Germline CDR1 is LNHDA and CDR2 is SQIVND (reference sequence). Trimming took off 6 bases at V and 7 bases at J, with 21 bases between the two ends. The CDR3 is CASSSPGASLSGYTF. The CDR3 region has the DNA TGTGCCAGTAGCTCGCCAGGGGCTAGTTTGAGTGGCTACACCTTC.

This rearrangement joins TRBV5-8 to TRBJ1-2; D may be TRBD1 (5 bases). The CDR3 runs to 13 residues. Trimming took off 0 bases at V and 4 bases at J, with 7 bases between the two ends. Germline V lookup: CDR1 SGHTS, CDR2 YDEGEE. The CDR3 reads CASSLDRSYGYTF. The DNA of the CDR3 is TGTGCCAGCAGCTTGGACAGGAGCTATGGCTACACCTTC.

This chain uses TRBV29-1 with TRBJ2-7, with TRBD1 matching over 7 bases. V dropped 7 bases and J dropped 1; count of bases not matched to a gene: 4. This CDR3 has 12 residues. Per germline, CDR1 SQVTM and CDR2 ANQGSEA. The chain's CDR3 is CSGTGQSYEQYF. CDR3 nucleotide sequence: TGCAGCGGGACGGGACAGTCCTACGAGCAGTACTTC.

This rearrangement joins TRBV10-1 to TRBJ2-7; 12 nucleotides agree with TRBD1. The length of the CDR3 is 14 residues. V shed 3 bases and J 8 bases; nucleotides not matched to a gene: 5. Germline CDR1 is WNHNN and CDR2 is SYGVQD (reference sequence). The CDR3 reads CASSDPGQGAKQYF. CDR3 sequence (DNA): TGCGCCAGCAGTGATCCGGGACAGGGGGCGAAGCAGTACTTC.